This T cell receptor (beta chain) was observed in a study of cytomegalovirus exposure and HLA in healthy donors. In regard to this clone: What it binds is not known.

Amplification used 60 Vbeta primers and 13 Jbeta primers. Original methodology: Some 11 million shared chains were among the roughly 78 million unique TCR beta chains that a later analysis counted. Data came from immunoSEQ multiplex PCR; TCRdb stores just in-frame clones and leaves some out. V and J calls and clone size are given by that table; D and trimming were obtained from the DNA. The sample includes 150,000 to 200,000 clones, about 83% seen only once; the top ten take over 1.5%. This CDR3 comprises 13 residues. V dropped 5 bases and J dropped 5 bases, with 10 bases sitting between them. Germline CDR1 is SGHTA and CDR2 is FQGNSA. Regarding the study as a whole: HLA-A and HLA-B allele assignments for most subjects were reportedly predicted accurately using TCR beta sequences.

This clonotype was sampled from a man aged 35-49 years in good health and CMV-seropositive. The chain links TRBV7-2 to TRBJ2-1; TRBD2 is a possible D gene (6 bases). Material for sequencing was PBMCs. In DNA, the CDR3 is TGTGCCAGCAGCCTGGGACTTAACAATGAGCAGTTCTTC. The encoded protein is CASSLGLNNEQFF.